This T cell receptor beta chain was sequenced in a study of response to subunit inactivated influenza vaccine. In germline, CDR1 is SEHNR, CDR2 FQNEAQ (reference sequence). V lost 5 bases to trimming and J lost 2 bases, with 7 bases between them. CDR3 length equals 12 residues. Findings and caveats of the study: Seasonal influenza vaccination, on each occasion, was suggested by the authors to recruit few new T cells.

On this clonotype itself: The antigen remains undetermined.

Each CDR3 protein is one row after TCRdb ran MiXCR on the RT-PCR reads. The table has 550,000 to 800,000 distinct CDR3 sequences, approximately 15% seen once. The receptor's source is a man aged 45 to 65 who received an inactivated influenza vaccine. The V and J genes are TRBV7-9 and TRBJ2-7; D is perhaps TRBD1 or TRBD2 (5 bases each). The sequenced sample was PBMCs from blood, obtained about 13 days after vaccination. CDR3 bases: TGTGCCAGCAGCAAGGGACCCTACGAGCAGTACTTC. It is translated as CASSKGPYEQYF.